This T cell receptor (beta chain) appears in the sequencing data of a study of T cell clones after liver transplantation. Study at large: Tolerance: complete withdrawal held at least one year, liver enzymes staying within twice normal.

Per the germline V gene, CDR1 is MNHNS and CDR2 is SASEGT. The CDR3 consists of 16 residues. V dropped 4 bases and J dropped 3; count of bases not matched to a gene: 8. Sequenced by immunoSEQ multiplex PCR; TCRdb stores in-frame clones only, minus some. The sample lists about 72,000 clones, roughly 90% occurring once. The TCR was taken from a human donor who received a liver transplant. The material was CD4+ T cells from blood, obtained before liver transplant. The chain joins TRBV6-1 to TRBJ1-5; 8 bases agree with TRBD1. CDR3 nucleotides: TGTGCCAGCAGTGGCGGGGCAGGGGGCTACAATCAGCCCCAGCATTTT. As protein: CASSGGAGGYNQPQHF.